This TCR beta chain was sequenced in a study of blood T cell repertoires in COVID-19. About the study: COVID-19 samples from acute and convalescent phases originated in the United States, Italy and Spain. In each case, the material was cDNA or gDNA derived from T cells, B-cell-depleted T cells, or PBMCs.

TCRdb keeps only in-frame clones here, not all; method: immunoSEQ multiplex PCR. This repertoire shows some 200,000 clones, 70% to 90% found once; its top ten account for about 6%. The CDR3 totals 18 residues. V dropped 3 bases and J dropped 4; count of bases not matched to a gene: 7. Germline V lookup: CDR1 MRHNA, CDR2 SNTAGT. This chain connects TRBV6-4 to TRBJ2-1; 15 bases fit TRBD2. The TCR comes from a man older than 75 with acute or convalescent COVID-19. Sequenced: peripheral blood. The CDR3 region has the DNA TGTGCCAGCAGTGAGGACGGGACTAGCGGGGGGATTTACAATGAGCAGTTCTTC. Translated, it gives CASSEDGTSGGIYNEQFF.